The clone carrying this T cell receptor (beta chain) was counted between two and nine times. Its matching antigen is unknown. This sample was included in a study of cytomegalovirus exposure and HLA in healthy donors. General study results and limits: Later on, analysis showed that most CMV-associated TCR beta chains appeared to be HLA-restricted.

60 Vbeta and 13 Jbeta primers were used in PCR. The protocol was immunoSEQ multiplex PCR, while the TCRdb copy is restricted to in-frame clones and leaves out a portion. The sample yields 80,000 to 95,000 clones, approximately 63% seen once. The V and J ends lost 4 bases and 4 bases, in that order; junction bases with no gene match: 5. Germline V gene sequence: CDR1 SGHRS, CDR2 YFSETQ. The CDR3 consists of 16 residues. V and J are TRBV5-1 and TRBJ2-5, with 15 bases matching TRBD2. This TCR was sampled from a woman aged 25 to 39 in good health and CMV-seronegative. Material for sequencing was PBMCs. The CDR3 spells CASSAGLAGGLETQYF. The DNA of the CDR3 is TGCGCCAGCAGCGCGGGACTAGCGGGGGGCCTAGAGACCCAGTACTTC.